A single sample gave rise to the 12 T cell receptor beta chains below, sequenced in a study of blood T cell repertoires in COVID-19. Profiling relied on immunoSEQ multiplex PCR, and the TCRdb table lists in-frame clones only, not all of them. Of more than 250,000 clones in the sample, more than 70% were seen once. What was sequenced was peripheral blood. The receptors stem from a woman between 50 and 59 years old with acute or convalescent COVID-19.

J is TRBJ2-1 and V is TRBV6-1; 7 bases match TRBD2. The ends lost 4 bases at V and 0 bases at J; junction bases unmatched: 6. CDR3 length: 16 amino acids. Germline V CDR1 and CDR2: MNHNS, SASEGT. The CDR3 is CASSGMGGLSYNEQFF. For the CDR3, the DNA is TGTGCCAGCAGTGGGATGGGAGGGCTCTCCTACAATGAGCAGTTCTTC.

This chain links TRBV19 with TRBJ1-2; D not resolved. Germline lookup yields CDR1 LNHDA and CDR2 SQIVND (reference sequence). V lost 2 bases and J 2 bases, leaving 9 bases between the germline ends. CDR3 length equals 14 residues. Here the CDR3 DNA reads TGTGCCAGTAGTATACAGGCAGGAAACTATGGCTACACCTTC. It yields the protein CASSIQAGNYGYTF. Based on the CDR3 plus reference TRBV19 and TRBJ1-2, the full variable domain is DGGITQSPKYLFRKEGQNVTLSCEQNLNHDAMYWYRQDPGQGLRLIYYSQIVNDFQKGDIAEGYSVSREKKESFPLTVTSAQKNPTAFYLCASSIQAGNYGYTFGSGTRLTVV.

In nucleotides, the CDR3 is TGTGCCAGTAGGGGGGGACTAGCGGACACCGGAGATACGCAGTATTTT. It translates to CASRGGLADTGDTQYF. The gene calls are TRBV19 and TRBJ2-3; 11 bases line up with TRBD2. Germline V CDR1 and CDR2: LNHDA, SQIVND (reference sequence). J was trimmed by 5 bases and V by 6 bases; bases with no gene match: 10. This CDR3 spans 16 amino acids.

The rearrangement uses TRBV27 and TRBJ2-3, with 10 positions matching TRBD2. The V segment lost 6 bases and the J segment 5 bases; nucleotides outside the gene matches: 8. The CDR3 runs to 15 residues. CDR1 is MNHEY and CDR2 is SMNVEV in the germline V gene (reference sequence). CDR3 amino acids: CASRLAGAGGDTQYF. In nucleotides, the CDR3 is TGTGCCAGCAGGCTAGCGGGGGCGGGGGGAGATACGCAGTATTTT.

CDR3 DNA sequence: TGTGCCAGCAGCAGTAACAAGGGGGAGCTGTTTTTT. Translating it yields CASSSNKGELFF. This chain joins TRBV7-2 and TRBJ2-2, with no clear D. The CDR3 spans 12 residues. The V end was cut by 5 bases, the J end by 8 bases, with 9 bases between. Germline V lookup: CDR1 SGHTA, CDR2 FQGNSA.

V usage is TRBV6-5 and J usage is TRBJ2-7; tentative D call: TRBD1 (5 bases). The CDR3 covers 13 residues. CDR1 MNHEY and CDR2 SVGAGI come from the germline V gene. Trimming pared 6 bases from V and 9 bases from J, leaving 18 bases between. The CDR3 reads CASSDSRVQGQYF. The DNA of the CDR3 is TGTGCCAGCAGCGACTCAAGGGTTCAGGGGCAGTACTTC.

The chain links TRBV3-1 (or the pseudogene TRBV3-2) to TRBJ2-5, with 12 bases matching TRBD2. V shed 2 bases, J shed 1 base, and the junction held 2 bases outside the gene matches. The CDR3 is made up of 16 amino acids. Germline loops: CDR1 LGHDT, CDR2 YNNKEL (reference sequence). DNA of the CDR3: TGTGCCAGCAGCCAATGGACTAGCGGGACCCAAGAGACCCAGTACTTC. Amino acid sequence: CASSQWTSGTQETQYF.

The chain combines TRBV28 with TRBJ1-2; TRBD1 might be the D (5 bases). The ends were cut back, 2 bases at V and 5 bases at J, with 12 bases in the middle. The length of the CDR3 is 14 residues. Germline V gene data show CDR1 as MDHEN and CDR2 as SYDVKM. DNA for the CDR3: TGTGCCAGCAGTTTACCGCGCAGGGTATATGGCTACACCTTC. This sequence encodes CASSLPRRVYGYTF.

The rearrangement uses TRBV5-5 and TRBJ2-2, with 7 bases fitting TRBD1. In germline, CDR1 is SGHKS, CDR2 YYEKEE (reference sequence). The ends lost 4 bases at V and 5 bases at J; junction bases unmatched: 11. This CDR3 contains 16 residues. The CDR3 loop reads CASSASQDRATGELFF. The CDR3 DNA is TGTGCCAGCAGCGCTTCTCAAGACAGGGCGACCGGGGAGCTGTTTTTT.

The V call is TRBV7-9, the J call TRBJ2-5; 10 nucleotides match TRBD2. CDR1 is SEHNR, CDR2 FQNEAQ, per germline (reference sequence). Trimming at V came to 1 base and at J to 4 bases, leaving 3 bases not matched to a gene. The CDR3 extends over 15 amino acids. The CDR3 region is CASSLVAGGIETQYF. The CDR3 nucleotides are TGTGCCAGCAGCTTAGTAGCGGGGGGCATAGAGACCCAGTACTTC.

This chain links TRBV7-9 with TRBJ1-2, with D possibly TRBD1 on 5 matching bases. V lost 5 bases, J lost 7 bases, and 17 bases lay in between. Germline loops: CDR1 SEHNR, CDR2 FQNEAQ (reference sequence). This CDR3 is built from 14 residues. The CDR3, as DNA: TGTGCCAGCAGCCCGGACGGGGGTCGCCCTGGCTACACCTTC. Translated, it gives CASSPDGGRPGYTF.

The J gene is TRBJ1-1, the V gene TRBV27; D gene unclear. Germline CDR1 and CDR2: MNHEY and SMNVEV (reference sequence). The V and J ends lost 6 bases and 4 bases respectively, with 12 bases between them. The CDR3 is 13 residues long. The DNA for the CDR3 is TGTGCCAGCAGCCCGAGGGAAGGCACTGAAGCTTTCTTT. The encoded protein is CASSPREGTEAFF.